The 31 T cell receptor beta chains in this list originate from one sample, sequenced in a study of identical twins. A single record per CDR3 protein comes from TCRdb applying MiXCR to the 5' RACE reads. The sample includes about 920,000 distinct CDR3 sequences, about 12% of them seen just once. A further study also used this sample, focusing on yellow fever vaccine responses in identical twins.

Source material: PBMCs. These TCRs come from a woman younger than 35 in good health.

This chain links TRBV7-2 with TRBJ2-7; 8 nucleotides match TRBD2. Trimming cost V 4 bases and J 5 bases; bases outside gene matches: 10. CDR3 size: 15 residues. Germline CDR1 reads SGHTA; CDR2 reads FQGNSA. Here the CDR3 DNA reads TGTGCCAGCAGCTCCATCGGGACTAGTCTCGACGAGCAGTACTTC. This gives the protein CASSSIGTSLDEQYF.

J is TRBJ2-5 and V is TRBV7-9; 10 positions agree with TRBD2. Germline CDR1 is SEHNR and CDR2 is FQNEAQ (reference sequence). Trimming cost V 3 bases and J 5 bases; bases outside gene matches: 6. The CDR3 contains 15 residues. Written as DNA, the CDR3 is TGTGCCAGCAGCTTCCGGGGACTAGCGAGGGAGACCCAGTACTTC. Protein product: CASSFRGLARETQYF.

Ten or more counts support this clonotype. V and J are TRBV7-8 and TRBJ2-1, with 13 bases fitting TRBD2. CDR1 is SGHVS and CDR2 is FQNEAQ in the germline V gene. The CDR3 extends over 17 amino acids. Germline trimming cut 5 bases from V and 0 bases from J; bases unmatched to any gene: 4. The CDR3 sequence is CASSARLAGGSYNEQFF. CDR3 DNA sequence: TGTGCCAGCAGCGCAAGACTAGCGGGAGGCTCCTACAATGAGCAGTTCTTC.

This clonotype was seen a single time. The conserved phenylalanine or tryptophan is not found at the CDR3 terminus, so this likely reflects a read error. The chain combines TRBV20-1 with TRBJ2-7; 9 bases agree with TRBD2. CDR3 length: 15 residues. From germline, CDR1 is DFQATT and CDR2 SNEGSKA (reference sequence). With V trimmed by 0 bases and J by 3 bases, 6 bases remained unmatched. CDR3 coding DNA: TGCAGTGCTAGAGATCGGGCGGGAGGGTTCTACGAGCAGTACGCC. It is translated as CSARDRAGGFYEQYA.

The table lists this clonotype with a few counts. The chain has TRBV18 and TRBJ2-7; maybe TRBD2 (5 bases). V lost 3 bases and J lost 4, with 16 bases in between. Germline lookup yields CDR1 KGHSH and CDR2 LQKENI. The CDR3 runs to 15 residues. CDR3 bases: TGTGCCAGCTCACCGAAAGGAGGACTGAAATACGAGCAGTACGTC. The encoded protein is CASSPKGGLKYEQYV.

V usage is TRBV15 and J usage is TRBJ2-7, with D perhaps assigned TRBD1 or TRBD2 (5 bases each). V lost 5 bases and J lost 0, with 11 bases in between. The CDR3 extends over 14 amino acids. Germline V gene data show CDR1 as LNHNV and CDR2 as YYDKDF (reference sequence). CDR3 sequence (DNA): TGTGCCACCAGCCCCGGGACGGACTCCTACGAGCAGTACTTC. It translates to CATSPGTDSYEQYF.

Many counts were recorded for this clonotype. The rearrangement uses TRBV13 and TRBJ2-3, with 10 bases matching TRBD1. Germline loops: CDR1 PRHDT, CDR2 FYEKMQ (reference sequence). This CDR3 contains 17 residues. V shed 5 bases, J shed 1 base, and the junction held 9 bases outside the gene matches. CDR3 protein: CASSPRGQGLGTDTQYF. The CDR3 DNA reads as TGTGCCAGCAGCCCCCGGGGACAGGGGTTAGGCACAGATACGCAGTATTTT.

This sequence joins TRBV24-1 and TRBJ2-2; D possibly uses TRBD1 or TRBD2 (5 bases each). Trimming removed 4 bases from V and 7 bases from J, with 9 bases in between. Germline CDR1 reads KGHDR; CDR2 reads SFDVKD. The CDR3 runs 13 residues. The CDR3 sequence: CATSEERGGELFF. The CDR3 DNA is TGTGCCACCAGTGAGGAGAGGGGCGGGGAGCTGTTTTTT.

Comments on this clonotype: A far larger clone lies a single base away; this is likely a read error. The chain recombines TRBV12-3 or TRBV12-4 with TRBJ2-7; no firm D call. CDR3 length equals 11 residues. V lost 6 bases to trimming and J lost 1 base, with 4 bases between them. DNA of the CDR3: TGTGCCAGCAGCCAATCCTACGAGCAGTACGTC. Residues: CASSQSYEQYV.

The chain carries TRBV5-8 and TRBJ2-3; D is tentatively TRBD1 or TRBD2 (6 bases each). V shed 1 base and J shed 6 bases, with 15 bases lying between them. This CDR3 is 15 amino acids long. Germline V CDR1 and CDR2: SGHTS, YDEGEE. CDR3 bases: TGTGCCAGCAGCTTGTCCTGGGGGGCCGGGGATACGCAGTATTTT. It translates to CASSLSWGAGDTQYF.

This clonotype occurred many times. The V gene is TRBV28, the J gene TRBJ2-7; 7 positions match TRBD1. The CDR3 contains 16 residues. V shed 3 bases and J 2 bases; nucleotides not matched to a gene: 10. Looked up from germline, CDR1 is MDHEN and CDR2 is SYDVKM. The CDR3 sequence is CASSFLDRPVAYEQYF. DNA of the CDR3: TGTGCCAGCAGTTTCCTGGACAGGCCCGTCGCCTACGAGCAGTACTTC. Supplemented by reference TRBV28 and TRBJ2-7, the full variable domain reads DVKVTQSSRYLVKRTGEKVFLECVQDMDHENMFWYRQDPGLGLRLIYFSYDVKMKEKGDIPEGYSVSREKKERFSLILESASTNQTSMYLCASSFLDRPVAYEQYFGPGTRLTVT.

This clonotype was seen a handful of times. V usage is TRBV20-1 and J usage is TRBJ2-7; tentative D call: TRBD2 (6 bases). Germline assignment: CDR1 DFQATT and CDR2 SNEGSKA (reference sequence). The CDR3 consists of 15 residues. V dropped 0 bases and J dropped 3 bases, with 15 bases sitting between them. In DNA, the CDR3 is TGCAGTGCTAGAGATCGACGGCGGGGAAACTACGAGCAGTACTTC. Translation gives CSARDRRRGNYEQYF.

This clonotype came up a few times. The V gene is TRBV7-9, the J gene TRBJ2-3; 11 bases align to TRBD1. The CDR3 totals 17 residues. J was trimmed by 0 bases and V by 2 bases; bases with no gene match: 4. Germline V gene sequence: CDR1 SEHNR, CDR2 FQNEAQ (reference sequence). This chain's CDR3 is CASSLSGTGGSTDTQYF. CDR3 coding DNA: TGTGCCAGCAGCTTATCCGGGACAGGGGGTAGCACAGATACGCAGTATTTT.

The V and J genes are TRBV4-1 and TRBJ2-7, with 8 bases aligning to TRBD1. The CDR3 has 16 residues. V lost 0 bases, J lost 2 bases, and 6 bases stayed unmatched. Germline V lookup: CDR1 MGHRA, CDR2 YSYEKL. CDR3 DNA: TGCGCCAGCAGCCAAGATCCGGACAGGGCCGCCTACGAGCAGTACTTC. Amino acid sequence: CASSQDPDRAAYEQYF.

The rearrangement links TRBV6-1 to TRBJ1-6, with D perhaps matching TRBD1 (6 bases). The CDR3 covers 14 residues. CDR1 is MNHNS, CDR2 SASEGT, per germline. The V end was cut by 6 bases, the J end by 7 bases, with 13 bases between. The CDR3 loop reads CASRPGTQNSPLHF. The CDR3 DNA sequence: TGTGCCAGCAGACCAGGGACACAGAATTCACCCCTCCACTTT.

The chain combines TRBV13 with TRBJ2-1, with a tentative D call TRBD2 (6 bases). V was trimmed by 3 bases and J by 4 bases, leaving 19 bases between them. This CDR3 is 17 amino acids long. CDR1 and CDR2 (germline): PRHDT, FYEKMQ (reference sequence). The chain's CDR3 is CASSFPRRGSGYNEQFF. CDR3 nucleotide sequence: TGTGCCAGCAGCTTCCCTAGGCGGGGTTCGGGTTACAATGAGCAGTTCTTC.

This clonotype has only a few counts. The chain carries TRBV24-1 and TRBJ2-1; 8 nucleotides align to TRBD2. The CDR3 is 19 residues long. The V segment lost 3 bases and the J segment 1 base; nucleotides outside the gene matches: 13. Germline CDR1 and CDR2: KGHDR and SFDVKD. The CDR3 loop reads CATSDGVAGCAESYNEQFF. In DNA form, the CDR3 reads TGTGCCACCAGTGATGGGGTAGCGGGATGTGCCGAATCCTACAATGAGCAGTTCTTC.

This clonotype was observed a few times. The chain joins TRBV28 to TRBJ2-6; perhaps TRBD2 as D (5 bases). The CDR3 has 18 residues. V was cut by 3 bases and J by 2 bases, with 17 bases left in between. The germline V gene encodes CDR1 MDHEN and CDR2 SYDVKM. CDR3 loop: CASSFDSYVGAGANVLTF. The CDR3 bases are TGTGCCAGCAGTTTTGATTCATATGTCGGGGCTGGGGCCAACGTCCTGACTTTC.

The rearrangement links TRBV2 to TRBJ1-4; D is possibly TRBD1 (5 bases). V shed 6 bases and J shed 8 bases, with 16 bases lying between them. The CDR3 has 14 amino acids. Germline V gene data show CDR1 as SNHLY and CDR2 as FYNNEI. As DNA, the CDR3 is TGTGCCAGCAGCCAGGGATTTTCGCCCGAAAAACTGTTTTTT. Translation gives CASSQGFSPEKLFF.

The rearrangement uses TRBV11-2 and TRBJ2-2, with unresolved D. This CDR3 spans 18 amino acids. CDR1 SGHAT and CDR2 FQNNGV come from the germline V gene. V shed 7 bases and J shed 4 bases, with 25 bases lying between them. CDR3 region: CASNQRQARVRFTGELFF. DNA for the CDR3: TGTGCCAGCAACCAGAGGCAGGCCCGCGTTCGTTTCACCGGGGAGCTGTTTTTT.

This clonotype was found a few times. The chain combines TRBV7-9 with TRBJ1-1; D possibly corresponds to TRBD1 (5 bases). V was clipped by 4 bases and J by 6 bases, with 9 bases between them. Germline values: CDR1 SEHNR, CDR2 FQNEAQ (reference sequence). The CDR3 covers 12 residues. The CDR3, as DNA: TGTGCCAGCAGCTCACAGGCCCCTGAAGCTTTCTTT. This translates into CASSSQAPEAFF.

The V and J genes are TRBV5-1 and TRBJ2-2; D perhaps matches TRBD1 (5 bases). Germline CDR1 is SGHRS and CDR2 is YFSETQ. The CDR3 sequence is 15 residues long. V gave up 0 bases and J gave up 3 bases, with 9 bases separating them. The CDR3 region is CASSLAGPDTGELFF. Here the CDR3 DNA reads TGCGCCAGCAGCTTGGCAGGGCCCGACACCGGGGAGCTGTTTTTT.

This clonotype was seen repeatedly, ten times or more. The V gene is TRBV28, the J gene TRBJ2-1; TRBD2 is a possible D gene (6 bases). Trimming cost V 4 bases and J 4 bases, with 14 bases left between them. The CDR3 loop spans 15 amino acids. The germline V gene encodes CDR1 MDHEN and CDR2 SYDVKM. This CDR3 is CASSSGTLRYNEQFF. The CDR3 nucleotides read TGTGCCAGCAGTTCCGGGACTCTCCGGTACAATGAGCAGTTCTTC.

The J gene is TRBJ2-7, the V gene TRBV24-1; D is unclear. V gave up 4 bases and J gave up 4 bases, with 4 bases separating them. Per germline, CDR1 KGHDR and CDR2 SFDVKD. This CDR3 is 11 amino acids long. The CDR3 here is CATSDRYEQYF. CDR3 coding DNA: TGTGCCACCAGTGACCGATACGAGCAGTACTTC.

Many counts were recorded for this clonotype. The chain couples TRBV7-9 to TRBJ2-7; D gene uncertain. Trimming removed 1 base at V and 4 bases at J, with 11 bases between. Germline CDR1 reads SEHNR; CDR2 reads FQNEAQ (reference sequence). The length of the CDR3 is 14 residues. The CDR3 bases are TGTGCCAGCAGCTTAGGTCCGGGCCTATACGAGCAGTACGTC. Translated, it gives CASSLGPGLYEQYV.

The CDR3 nucleotides read TGTGCCACCAGTGAGAGCGGAGCCTACAATGAGCAGTTCTTC. Protein: CATSESGAYNEQFF. The chain recombines TRBV24-1 with TRBJ2-1; perhaps TRBD2 as D (5 bases). V gave up 4 bases and J gave up 2 bases, with 8 bases separating them. From germline, CDR1 is KGHDR and CDR2 SFDVKD. The CDR3 consists of 14 residues.

This clonotype was counted ten times or more. The genes are TRBV28 and TRBJ1-1, with D possibly matching TRBD1 (5 bases). The CDR3 length is 16 residues. Trimming left V 8 bases short and J 0 bases short, with 19 bases between. Germline loops: CDR1 MDHEN, CDR2 SYDVKM. This chain's CDR3 is CASVSSGTDLNTEAFF. The DNA of the CDR3 is TGTGCCAGCGTGAGTTCAGGGACGGACCTGAACACTGAAGCTTTCTTT.

This clonotype was observed a few times. The V gene is TRBV7-9, the J gene TRBJ2-5, with 9 nucleotides matching TRBD1. CDR3 length equals 16 residues. Germline V lookup: CDR1 SEHNR, CDR2 FQNEAQ (reference sequence). V gave up 0 bases and J gave up 5 bases; unmatched junction bases: 7. CDR3 sequence: CASSLAVTGGGETQYF. CDR3 bases: TGTGCCAGCAGCTTAGCCGTCACAGGGGGCGGCGAGACCCAGTACTTC.

This clonotype was seen once. Being one base from a much bigger clone, this may be a read error. This sequence joins TRBV12-3 or TRBV12-4 and TRBJ2-3; D unresolved. The CDR3 spans 14 residues. V shed 3 bases and J shed 0 bases, with 7 bases lying between them. The CDR3 coding sequence is TGTGCCAGCAGTTTCAACTACAGCACAGATACGCAGTATTTT. Encoded protein: CASSFNYSTDTQYF.

The genes are TRBV28 and TRBJ2-1; 8 bases align to TRBD1. V trimming: 2 bases; J trimming: 8 bases; junction bases outside the gene matches: 14. The CDR3 has 17 amino acids. The germline V gene has CDR1 MDHEN and CDR2 SYDVKM. CDR3 sequence: CASSLREVGQGAYEQFF. CDR3 in DNA: TGTGCCAGCAGTTTAAGAGAGGTTGGGCAGGGGGCGTATGAGCAGTTCTTC.

This clonotype has a count of ten or more. The V call is TRBV4-1, the J call TRBJ1-1, with D unclear. The V end was cut by 1 base, the J end by 1 base, with 13 bases between. CDR3 size: 16 residues. The germline CDR1 and CDR2 sequences are MGHRA and YSYEKL. The CDR3 is CASSQVWSEKNTEAFF. The CDR3 DNA reads TGCGCCAGCAGCCAAGTCTGGAGTGAGAAGAACACTGAAGCTTTCTTT.